These 25 T cell receptor beta chains came from one sample sequenced in a study of molecular identifiers for immune sequencing clone quantification. TCRdb re-called the PCR reads with MiXCR, one entry per CDR3 protein. The profile shows more than 85,000 distinct CDR3 sequences, over 30% of them singletons. The source material was naive CD8+ T cells from blood, with Jurkat cell RNA spiked in. The subset was: FACS-sorted CD8+CD4-CCR7+CD45RA+ naive T cells. These receptors all stem from a human donor in good health. Some libraries in this study had Jurkat cell RNA spiked in.

This chain joins TRBV4-3 and TRBJ2-5; D not certain. This CDR3 has 12 residues. Germline V gives CDR1 LGHNA, CDR2 YSLEER. V was shortened by 0 bases and J by 2 bases, with 1 base between the two germline ends. The CDR3 nucleotides read TGCGCCAGCAGCCAAGAGCAAGAGACCCAGTACTTC. Translated: CASSQEQETQYF.

Turning to this clonotype: Possible read error: a much larger clone is one base away. The chain carries TRBV7-9 and TRBJ2-5, with D possibly TRBD2 on 6 matching bases. Germline V CDR1 and CDR2: SEHNR, FQNEAQ (reference sequence). The CDR3 is 15 residues long. The V and J ends lost 5 bases and 3 bases respectively, with 16 bases between them. The CDR3 loop is CASSPTTIAEETQYF. The CDR3 DNA reads TGTGCCAGCAGCCCAACGACCATAGCGGAAGAGACCCAGTACTTC.

This clonotype was seen repeatedly, ten times or more. V usage is TRBV5-4 and J usage is TRBJ2-3, with D hard to call. The CDR3 consists of 15 residues. Trimming removed 1 base at V and 5 bases at J, with 14 bases between. Germline V gene sequence: CDR1 SGHNT, CDR2 YYREEE (reference sequence). The CDR3 sequence is CASSLLSRPVDTQYF. In DNA form, the CDR3 reads TGTGCCAGCAGCTTGTTGTCTCGGCCAGTAGATACGCAGTATTTT.

This clonotype was observed at least ten times. The chain is built from TRBV9 and TRBJ2-2; TRBD2 aligns across 11 bases. CDR1 SGDLS and CDR2 YYNGEE come from the germline V gene. V shed 7 bases, J shed 6 bases, and the junction held 8 bases outside the gene matches. The CDR3 runs to 15 residues. CDR3 nucleotide sequence: TGTGCCAGCCAACAAACTAGCGGGAGAGCCGGGGAGCTGTTTTTT. Its protein product is CASQQTSGRAGELFF. Full variable domain (remainder filled in from reference TRBV9 and TRBJ2-2): DSGVTQTPKHLITATGQRVTLRCSPRSGDLSVYWYQQSLDQGLQFLIQYYNGEERAKGNILERFSAQQFPDLHSELNLSSLELGDSALYFCASQQTSGRAGELFFGEGSRLTVL.

A few counts support this clonotype. Germline is not matched at one junction end, which may reflect a read error. The rearrangement uses TRBV9 and TRBJ2-6; D not certain. The CDR3 is 15 residues long. The V gene's germline CDR1 is SGDLS and CDR2 YYNGEE. The CDR3 reads CASSVVSSVANVLTF. The CDR3 nucleotides are TGTGCCAGCAGCGTAGTATCCTCTGTGGCCAACGTCCTGACTTTC.

Of note for this clonotype: The CDR3 does not close with the conserved phenylalanine or tryptophan, likely indicating a read error. This chain joins TRBV28 and TRBJ2-1; D unclear. Trimming removed 1 base at V and 7 bases at J, with 20 bases between. Germline CDR1 is MDHEN and CDR2 is SYDVKM. CDR3 length: 17 amino acids. The CDR3 sequence: CASSLYPALSPRNEQFS. DNA for the CDR3: TGTGCCAGCAGTTTATATCCAGCGCTCTCGCCCAGGAATGAGCAGTTCTCC.

With regard to this clonotype: Just one base apart from a much larger clone, this may be a read error. V is TRBV28 and J is TRBJ2-5; 7 positions match TRBD1. Germline V gene lookup returns CDR1 MDHEN and CDR2 SYDVKM. The CDR3 totals 17 residues. In DNA form, the CDR3 reads TGTGCCAGCAGTAATCCCCCACTTCTAGGGGGCGAGAAGACCCAGCACTTC. Protein: CASSNPPLLGGEKTQHF.

V is TRBV7-9 and J is TRBJ2-7; 8 bases agree with TRBD2. The CDR3 length is 16 residues. Trimming at V came to 5 bases and at J to 0 bases, leaving 9 bases not matched to a gene. Germline assignment: CDR1 SEHNR and CDR2 FQNEAQ (reference sequence). CDR3 protein: CASSPAGAGASYEQYF. The DNA of the CDR3 is TGTGCCAGCAGCCCGGCCGGAGCGGGAGCCTCCTACGAGCAGTACTTC.

About this clonotype: A clone one base away is much larger, so this may be a read error. The CDR3 loop reads CASSPGTGGEKLFF. As DNA, the CDR3 is TGTGCCAGCAGCCCGGGGACAGGAGGAGAAAAACTGTTTTTT. This chain links TRBV12-3 or TRBV12-4 with TRBJ1-4; 8 positions agree with TRBD1. V shed 6 bases and J 8 bases; nucleotides not matched to a gene: 8. CDR3 length equals 14 residues.

The chain uses TRBV28 and TRBJ2-2; tentative D call: TRBD2 (5 bases). The CDR3 extends over 13 amino acids. Germline loops: CDR1 MDHEN, CDR2 SYDVKM. Between the trimmed V and J ends, which lost 2 bases and 7 bases, there was a span of 8 bases. As DNA, the CDR3 is TGTGCCAGCAGTTTAACTAGTGTCGGGGAGCTGTTTTTT. Its protein is CASSLTSVGELFF.

The CDR3 sequence: CASSQAPQSSGNTIYF. The DNA of the CDR3 is TGCGCCAGCAGCCAAGCCCCTCAGTCGTCTGGAAACACCATATATTTT. V gene TRBV4-3 combines with J gene TRBJ1-3; D unresolved. There are 16 residues in the CDR3. Trimming removed 1 base at V and 1 base at J, with 11 bases between. In germline, CDR1 is LGHNA, CDR2 YSLEER.

Note on this clonotype: A much larger clone differs by one base, so this may be a read error. This sequence joins TRBV6-1 and TRBJ2-5, with D hard to call. Trimming removed 4 bases from V and 2 bases from J, with 11 bases in between. Germline V gene data show CDR1 as MNHNS and CDR2 as SASEGT. The CDR3 totals 14 residues. The CDR3: CASSGPLPQETQYF. DNA for the CDR3: TGTGCCAGCAGTGGCCCCCTCCCACAAGAGACCCAGTACTTC.

On this clonotype itself: The conserved phenylalanine or tryptophan normally closing the CDR3 is absent here, so this likely arose from a read error. The J gene is TRBJ2-1, the V gene TRBV4-2; unclear D gene. Germline V gives CDR1 LGHNA, CDR2 YNFKEQ. This CDR3 comprises 17 residues. Trimming took 0 bases from V and 1 from J, leaving 13 bases between them. The CDR3 region is CASSQDITERSYNEQFS. The DNA of the CDR3 is TGTGCCAGCAGCCAAGATATAACAGAAAGGTCCTACAATGAGCAGTTCTCC.

This clonotype was detected only a few times. The chain has TRBV28 and TRBJ2-2; 12 bases are a match to TRBD2. This CDR3 is built from 16 residues. Per the germline V gene, CDR1 is MDHEN and CDR2 is SYDVKM. The junction had 7 bases not matched to a gene; V was cut back by 4 bases and J by 7 bases. CDR3 amino acids: CASSSIRLAGDGELFF. The CDR3 DNA reads as TGTGCCAGCAGTTCCATTAGACTAGCGGGAGACGGGGAGCTGTTTTTT.

As for this clonotype: The junction departs from germline at one end; a sequencing error may be responsible. V gene TRBV7-7 combines with J gene TRBJ2-2, with 10 bases identical to TRBD1. CDR3 length: 17 amino acids. Germline V gene lookup returns CDR1 SSHAT and CDR2 FNYEAQ (reference sequence). The chain's CDR3 is CASSPSSGTGDTGELFF. The CDR3 coding sequence is TGTGCTAGCAGCCCCAGTTCGGGGACAGGGGACACCGGGGAGCTGTTTTTT.

This chain links TRBV20-1 with TRBJ2-7; D may correspond to TRBD1 or TRBD2 (5 bases each). The CDR3 totals 13 residues. Germline assignment: CDR1 DFQATT and CDR2 SNEGSKA (reference sequence). V was cut by 7 bases and J by 2 bases, with 15 bases left in between. The CDR3 is CSGRGAFAYEQYF. The CDR3 DNA follows: TGCAGTGGAAGAGGGGCATTCGCCTACGAGCAGTACTTC.

Note on this clonotype: A much larger clone differs from this one at a single base, so this may be a read error. J is TRBJ1-5 and V is TRBV20-1, with 7 bases matching TRBD1. CDR3 length equals 14 residues. Germline V CDR1 and CDR2: DFQATT, SNEGSKA (reference sequence). This CDR3 is CSARGDSQNRPQHF. CDR3 sequence (DNA): TGCAGTGCTAGGGGGGACAGTCAGAATCGGCCCCAGCATTTT.

This clonotype has just a few counts. V is TRBV20-1 and J is TRBJ2-1; D gene unclear. V dropped 0 bases and J dropped 1 base, with 16 bases sitting between them. The CDR3 has 17 amino acids. The germline CDR1 and CDR2 sequences are DFQATT and SNEGSKA (reference sequence). Here the CDR3 DNA reads TGCAGTGCTAGAGATTCGGTCGACTTCGCGTCCTACAATGAGCAGTTCTTC. Translating gives CSARDSVDFASYNEQFF.

The rearrangement joins TRBV6-2 or TRBV6-3 to TRBJ2-3; tentative D call: TRBD2 (6 bases). The CDR3 covers 17 residues. V was cut by 0 bases and J by 0 bases, with 13 bases left in between. Germline V CDR1 and CDR2: MNHEY, SVGEGT. The CDR3 loop is CASSYSEEGTSTDTQYF. Here the CDR3 DNA reads TGTGCCAGCAGTTACTCCGAGGAGGGGACTAGCACAGATACGCAGTATTTT.

Turning to this clonotype: It may be a read error: a sequence one base away is much more abundant. The CDR3 sequence: CASSQESLNGVHTRYF. In DNA form, the CDR3 reads TGCGCCAGCAGCCAGGAAAGCCTCAACGGGGTACATACGCGGTATTTT. The chain employs TRBV4-3 and TRBJ2-3; maybe TRBD2 (5 bases). The CDR3 totals 16 residues. Looked up from germline, CDR1 is LGHNA and CDR2 is YSLEER.

Concerning this clonotype itself: This may be a read error, as it is one base from a much larger clone. The DNA for the CDR3 is TGTGCCAGCAGTTTAAGGGGCGCAGGCCCAGATATGCAGTATTTT. It codes for CASSLRGAGPDMQYF. The V gene is TRBV12-3 or TRBV12-4, the J gene TRBJ2-3; D may be TRBD1 (5 bases). The length of the CDR3 is 15 residues.

Points on this clonotype: A much more abundant neighbour one base away suggests this may be a read error. This rearrangement joins TRBV29-1 to TRBJ2-5, with D perhaps given as TRBD1 or TRBD2 (5 bases each). In germline, CDR1 is SQVTM, CDR2 ANQGSEA. The CDR3 extends over 12 amino acids. Trimming stripped 8 bases from V and 1 base from J, with 11 bases between. DNA for the CDR3: TGCAGCACCCCGGGACCCCAAGAGACCCAGTACTTC. Residues: CSTPGPQETQYF.

The chain couples TRBV14 to TRBJ2-3; 8 positions match TRBD2. V gave up 2 bases and J gave up 0 bases; unmatched junction bases: 7. The CDR3 extends over 17 amino acids. Per germline, CDR1 SGHDN and CDR2 FVKESK. The DNA of the CDR3 is TGTGCCAGCAGCCAACACGTACGGGAGGGTAGCACAGATACGCAGTATTTT. It specifies CASSQHVREGSTDTQYF.

Of note for this clonotype: A much larger clonotype is one base distant, so this may be a read error. The conserved phenylalanine or tryptophan is not found at the CDR3 terminus, so this likely reflects a read error. CDR3 sequence: CASAQSPTNEQFI. As DNA, the CDR3 is TGCGCCAGCGCCCAGAGCCCCACCAATGAGCAGTTCATC. The chain uses TRBV4-1 and TRBJ2-1; D uncertain. The CDR3 is 13 amino acids. The V and J ends lost 8 bases and 6 bases respectively, with 14 bases between them. The germline gives CDR1 MGHRA, CDR2 YSYEKL.

This clonotype was seen only a few times. The chain uses TRBV24-1 and TRBJ2-4, with 7 bases fitting TRBD2. The CDR3 is made up of 18 amino acids. Germline values: CDR1 KGHDR, CDR2 SFDVKD. V was clipped by 7 bases and J by 0 bases; unmatched bases: 14. As DNA, the CDR3 is TGTGCCACCAGAGACTCGGGACTATCTTTAATAGCCAAAAACATTCAGTACTTC. Translation gives CATRDSGLSLIAKNIQYF.